This T cell receptor beta chain was identified in a study of cytomegalovirus exposure and HLA in healthy donors. This table comes from immunoSEQ multiplex PCR, and its TCRdb copy is limited to in-frame clones, with some not included. The top ten clones hold approximately 0.9% of a sample with under 400,000 clones, roughly 90% of them seen once. V shed 3 bases and J shed 0 bases, with 10 bases lying between them. Germline V gives CDR1 SGHRS, CDR2 YFSETQ. This CDR3 spans 15 amino acids. The source is a man aged 25 to 40 in good health and CMV-seronegative. This chain joins TRBV5-1 and TRBJ2-1, with D maybe TRBD2 (6 bases). The sequencing sample was made of PBMCs. The CDR3, as DNA: TGCGCCAGCAGCTCTTCGACTAGCTCCTACAATGAGCAGTTCTTC. It codes for CASSSSTSSYNEQFF.